This T cell receptor beta chain was sequenced for a study of blood T cell repertoires in COVID-19. Across the study: The United States, Italy and Spain provided the acute and convalescent COVID-19 samples.

How the authors handled the data: Amplification of reference gene primers provided the estimated nucleated cell counts. The repertoire was sequenced with immunoSEQ multiplex PCR; TCRdb's copy has only in-frame clones and lacks some. V, J and clone size were drawn from that table, and D and trimming were deduced from the DNA. The repertoire holds just over 250,000 clones, with about 88% as singletons. This CDR3 region has 16 residues. Germline V gene lookup returns CDR1 MNHEY and CDR2 SVGEGT. V lost 4 bases to trimming and J lost 3 bases; unmatched junction nucleotides: 3. Sequencing input: peripheral blood. This sequence joins TRBV6-2 or TRBV6-3 and TRBJ2-3, with 14 bases that match TRBD2. The clonotype was recovered from a man aged 60 to 75 who had recovered from COVID-19. The CDR3 nucleotides read TGTGCCAGCAGTTCGACTAGCGGGGGGGCGACAGATACGCAGTATTTT. Protein sequence: CASSSTSGGATDTQYF.